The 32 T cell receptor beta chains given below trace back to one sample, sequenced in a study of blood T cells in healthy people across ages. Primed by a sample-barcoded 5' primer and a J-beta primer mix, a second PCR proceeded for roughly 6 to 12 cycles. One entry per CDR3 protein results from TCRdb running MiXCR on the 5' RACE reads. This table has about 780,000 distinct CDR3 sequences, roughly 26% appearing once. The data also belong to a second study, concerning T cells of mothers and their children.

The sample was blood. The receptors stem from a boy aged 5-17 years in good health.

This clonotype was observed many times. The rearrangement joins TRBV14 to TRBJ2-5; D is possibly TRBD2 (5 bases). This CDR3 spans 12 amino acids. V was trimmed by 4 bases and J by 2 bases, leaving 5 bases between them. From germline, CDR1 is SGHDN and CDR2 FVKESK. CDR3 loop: CASSRTQETQYF. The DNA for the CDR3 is TGTGCCAGCAGCCGGACTCAAGAGACCCAGTACTTC.

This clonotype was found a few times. CDR3 residues: CASSSATLQGLEQYF. CDR3 nucleotide sequence: TGTGCCAGCAGTTCCGCGACCCTTCAGGGCCTCGAGCAGTACTTC. This sequence joins TRBV12-3 or TRBV12-4 and TRBJ2-7; possible D gene TRBD1, 5 bases. The CDR3 runs 15 residues. Trimming took 4 bases from V and 6 from J, leaving 19 bases between them.

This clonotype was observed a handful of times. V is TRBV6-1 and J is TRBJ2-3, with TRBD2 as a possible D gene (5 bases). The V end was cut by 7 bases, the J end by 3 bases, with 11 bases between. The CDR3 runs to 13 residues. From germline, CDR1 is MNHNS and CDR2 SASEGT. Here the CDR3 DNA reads TGTGCCAGCACGGGGTACCGGACAGATACGCAGTATTTT. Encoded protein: CASTGYRTDTQYF.

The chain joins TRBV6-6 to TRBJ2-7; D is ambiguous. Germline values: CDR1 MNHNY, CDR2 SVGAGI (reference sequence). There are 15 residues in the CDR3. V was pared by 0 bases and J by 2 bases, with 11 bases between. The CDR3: CASSYSEREAYEQYF. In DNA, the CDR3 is TGTGCCAGCAGTTACTCGGAACGCGAGGCCTACGAGCAGTACTTC.

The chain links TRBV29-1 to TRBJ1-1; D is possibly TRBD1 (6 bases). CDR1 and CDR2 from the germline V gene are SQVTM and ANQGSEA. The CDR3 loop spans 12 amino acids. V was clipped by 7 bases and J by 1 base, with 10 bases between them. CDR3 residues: CSAGHANTEAFF. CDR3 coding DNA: TGCAGCGCGGGACACGCGAACACTGAAGCTTTCTTT.

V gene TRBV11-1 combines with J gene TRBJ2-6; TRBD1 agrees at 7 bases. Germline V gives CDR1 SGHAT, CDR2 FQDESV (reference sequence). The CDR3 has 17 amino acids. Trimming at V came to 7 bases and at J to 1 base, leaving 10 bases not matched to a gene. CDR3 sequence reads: CASTFSGTVSGANVLTF. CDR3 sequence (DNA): TGTGCCAGCACCTTTTCCGGGACAGTTTCTGGGGCCAACGTCCTGACTTTC. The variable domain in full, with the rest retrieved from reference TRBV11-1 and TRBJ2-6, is EAEVAQSPRYKITEKSQAVAFWCDPISGHATLYWYRQILGQGPELLVQFQDESVVDDSQLPKDRFSAERLKGVDSTLKIQPAELGDSAMYLCASTFSGTVSGANVLTFGAGSRLTVL.

As DNA, the CDR3 is TGCAGTTCCACCCCGTGGGGGGCACCCTACAATGAGCAGTTCTTC. Translated, it gives CSSTPWGAPYNEQFF. The rearrangement links TRBV20-1 to TRBJ2-1; tentatively, D is TRBD1 or TRBD2 (6 bases each). The V gene's germline CDR1 is DFQATT and CDR2 SNEGSKA (reference sequence). This CDR3 has 15 residues. With 8 bases removed from V and 2 bases from J, the gap between germline ends came to 19 bases.

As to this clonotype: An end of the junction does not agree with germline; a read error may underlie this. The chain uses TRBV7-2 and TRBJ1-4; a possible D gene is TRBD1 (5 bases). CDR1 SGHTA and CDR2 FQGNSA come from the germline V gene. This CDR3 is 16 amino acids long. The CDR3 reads CASTLLGGVGEEKLFF. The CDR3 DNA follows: TGTGCCAGCACCTTACTAGGAGGTGTGGGGGAGGAAAAACTGTTTTTT.

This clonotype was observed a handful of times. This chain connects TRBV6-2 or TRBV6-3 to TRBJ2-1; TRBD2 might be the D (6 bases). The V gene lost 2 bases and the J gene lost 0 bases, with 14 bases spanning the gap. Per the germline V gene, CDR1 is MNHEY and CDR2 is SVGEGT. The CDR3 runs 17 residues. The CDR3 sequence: CASSYPSAGYSYNEQFF. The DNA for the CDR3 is TGTGCCAGCAGTTACCCCTCTGCGGGGTACTCCTACAATGAGCAGTTCTTC.

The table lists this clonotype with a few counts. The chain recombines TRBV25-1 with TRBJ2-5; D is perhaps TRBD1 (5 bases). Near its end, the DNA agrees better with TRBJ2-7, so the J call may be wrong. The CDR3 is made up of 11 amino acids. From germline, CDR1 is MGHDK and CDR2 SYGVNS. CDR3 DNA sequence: TGTGCCAGCACCAGGGCCTACGAGCAGTACTTC. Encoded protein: CASTRAYEQYF.

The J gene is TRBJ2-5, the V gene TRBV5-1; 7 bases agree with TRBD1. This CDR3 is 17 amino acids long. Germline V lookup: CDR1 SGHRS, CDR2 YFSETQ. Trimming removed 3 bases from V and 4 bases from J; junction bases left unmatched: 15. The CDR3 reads CASSSPGTDPWGETQYF. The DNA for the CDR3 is TGCGCCAGCAGCTCACCTGGGACAGACCCTTGGGGAGAGACCCAGTACTTC.

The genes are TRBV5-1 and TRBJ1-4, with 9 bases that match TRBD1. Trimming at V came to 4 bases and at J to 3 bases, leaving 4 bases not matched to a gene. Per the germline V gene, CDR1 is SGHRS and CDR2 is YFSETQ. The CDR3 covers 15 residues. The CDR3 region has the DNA TGCGCCAGCAGCCTGGACAGGGGTGCTAATGAAAAACTGTTTTTT. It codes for CASSLDRGANEKLFF. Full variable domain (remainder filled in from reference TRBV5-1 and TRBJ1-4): KAGVTQTPRYLIKTRGQQVTLSCSPISGHRSVSWYQQTPGQGLQFLFEYFSETQRNKGNFPGRFSGRQFSNSRSEMNVSTLELGDSALYLCASSLDRGANEKLFFGSGTQLSVL.

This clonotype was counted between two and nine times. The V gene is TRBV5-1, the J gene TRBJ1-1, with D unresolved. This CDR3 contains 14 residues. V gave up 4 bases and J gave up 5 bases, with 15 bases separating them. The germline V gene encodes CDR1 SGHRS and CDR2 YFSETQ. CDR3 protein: CASSHTTDGTEAFF. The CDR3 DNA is TGCGCCAGCAGCCACACGACGGACGGGACTGAAGCTTTCTTT.

In nucleotides, the CDR3 is TGTGCCAGCAGTTATATGGGGCATGGAGTTTATAGCAATCAGCCCCAGCATTTT. Protein product: CASSYMGHGVYSNQPQHF. The V and J genes are TRBV6-2 or TRBV6-3 and TRBJ1-5, with D perhaps matching TRBD1 (5 bases). Germline V gene lookup returns CDR1 MNHEY and CDR2 SVGEGT. V dropped 3 bases and J dropped 0 bases, with 18 bases sitting between them. The length of the CDR3 is 18 residues.

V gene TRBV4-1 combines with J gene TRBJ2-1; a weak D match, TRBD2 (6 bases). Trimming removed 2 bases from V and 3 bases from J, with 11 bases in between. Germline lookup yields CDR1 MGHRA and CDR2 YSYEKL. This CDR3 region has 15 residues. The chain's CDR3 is CASSQNTGGYNEQFF. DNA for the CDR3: TGCGCCAGCAGCCAAAATACCGGGGGCTACAATGAGCAGTTCTTC.

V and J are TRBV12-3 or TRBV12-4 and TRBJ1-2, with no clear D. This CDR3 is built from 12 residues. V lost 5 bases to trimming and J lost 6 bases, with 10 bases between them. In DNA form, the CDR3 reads TGTGCCAGCAGTCCGAGTATAGATGGCTACACCTTC. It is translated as CASSPSIDGYTF.

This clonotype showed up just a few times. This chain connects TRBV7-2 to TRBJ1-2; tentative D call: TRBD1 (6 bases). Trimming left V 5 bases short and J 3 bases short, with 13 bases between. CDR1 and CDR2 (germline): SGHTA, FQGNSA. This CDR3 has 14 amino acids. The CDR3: CASSPTGLDYGYTF. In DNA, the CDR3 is TGTGCCAGCAGCCCGACAGGCTTGGACTATGGCTACACCTTC.

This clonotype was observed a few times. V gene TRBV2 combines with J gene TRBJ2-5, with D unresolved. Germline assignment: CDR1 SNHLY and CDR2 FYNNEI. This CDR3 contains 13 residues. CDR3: CVSRETAQETQYF. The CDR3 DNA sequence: TGTGTCAGTAGGGAAACAGCACAAGAGACCCAGTACTTC. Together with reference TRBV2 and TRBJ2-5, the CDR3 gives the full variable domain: EPEVTQTPSHQVTQMGQEVILRCVPISNHLYFYWYRQILGQKVEFLVSFYNNEISEKSEIFDDQFSVERPDGSNFTLKIRSTKLEDSAMYFCVSRETAQETQYFGPGTRLLVL.

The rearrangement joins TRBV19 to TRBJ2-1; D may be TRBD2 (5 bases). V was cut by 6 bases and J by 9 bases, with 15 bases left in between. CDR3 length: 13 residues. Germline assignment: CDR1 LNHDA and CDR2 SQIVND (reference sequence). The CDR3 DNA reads TGTGCCAGTAGACTTAGCGCGGCGTCTGAGCAGTTCTTC. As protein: CASRLSAASEQFF.

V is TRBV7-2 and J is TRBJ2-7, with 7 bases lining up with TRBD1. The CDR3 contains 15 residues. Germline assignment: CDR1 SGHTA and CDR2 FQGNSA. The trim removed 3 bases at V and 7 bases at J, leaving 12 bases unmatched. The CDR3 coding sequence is TGTGCCAGCAGCTTCTCAAGGGGGCGCGTTGGTGAGCAGTACTTC. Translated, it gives CASSFSRGRVGEQYF. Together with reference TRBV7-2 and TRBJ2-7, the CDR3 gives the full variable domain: GAGVSQSPSNKVTEKGKDVELRCDPISGHTALYWYRQSLGQGLEFLIYFQGNSAPDKSGLPSDRFSAERTGGSVSTLTIQRTQQEDSAVYLCASSFSRGRVGEQYFGPGTRLTVT.

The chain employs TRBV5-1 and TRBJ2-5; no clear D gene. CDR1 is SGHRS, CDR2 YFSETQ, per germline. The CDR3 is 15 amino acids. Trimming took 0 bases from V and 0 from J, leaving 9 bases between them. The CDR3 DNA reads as TGCGCCAGCAGCTTGGTCAGAGTTGACCAAGAGACCCAGTACTTC. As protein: CASSLVRVDQETQYF.

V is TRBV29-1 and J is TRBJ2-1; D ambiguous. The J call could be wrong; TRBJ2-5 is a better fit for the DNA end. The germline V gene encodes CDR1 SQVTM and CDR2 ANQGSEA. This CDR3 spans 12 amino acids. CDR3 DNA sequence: TGCAGCGTTATGGGTGTGGGGGAGACCCAGTACTTC. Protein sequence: CSVMGVGETQYF.

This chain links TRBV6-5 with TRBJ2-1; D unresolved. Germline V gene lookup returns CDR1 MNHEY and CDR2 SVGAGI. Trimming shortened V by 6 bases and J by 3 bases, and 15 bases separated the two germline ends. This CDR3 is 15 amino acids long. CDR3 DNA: TGTGCCAGCAGCCAAAGCCCCGGTGACTACAATGAGCAGTTCTTC. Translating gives CASSQSPGDYNEQFF.

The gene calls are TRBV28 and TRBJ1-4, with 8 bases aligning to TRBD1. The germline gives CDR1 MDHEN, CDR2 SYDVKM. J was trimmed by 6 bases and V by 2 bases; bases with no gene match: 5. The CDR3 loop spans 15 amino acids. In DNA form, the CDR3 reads TGTGCCAGCAGTTTACGGGCAGGGGGCCATGAAAAACTGTTTTTT. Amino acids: CASSLRAGGHEKLFF.

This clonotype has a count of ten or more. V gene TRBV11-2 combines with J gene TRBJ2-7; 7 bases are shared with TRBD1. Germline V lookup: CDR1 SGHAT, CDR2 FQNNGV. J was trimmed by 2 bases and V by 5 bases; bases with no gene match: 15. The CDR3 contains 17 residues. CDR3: CASSLETGVVRPYEQYF. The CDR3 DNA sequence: TGTGCCAGCAGCCTCGAAACAGGGGTCGTTCGACCCTACGAGCAGTACTTC.

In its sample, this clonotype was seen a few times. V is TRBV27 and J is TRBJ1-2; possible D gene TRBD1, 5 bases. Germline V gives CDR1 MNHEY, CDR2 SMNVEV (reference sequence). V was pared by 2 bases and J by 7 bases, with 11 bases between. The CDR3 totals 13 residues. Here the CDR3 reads CASSLGPRAGYTF. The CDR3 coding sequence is TGTGCCAGCAGTTTAGGACCCAGGGCTGGCTACACCTTC.

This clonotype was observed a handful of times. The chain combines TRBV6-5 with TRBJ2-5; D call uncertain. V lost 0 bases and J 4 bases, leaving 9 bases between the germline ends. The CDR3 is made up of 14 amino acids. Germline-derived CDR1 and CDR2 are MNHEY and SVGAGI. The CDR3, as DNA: TGTGCCAGCAGTTACTCGAAGTGGGCAGAGACCCAGTACTTC. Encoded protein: CASSYSKWAETQYF.

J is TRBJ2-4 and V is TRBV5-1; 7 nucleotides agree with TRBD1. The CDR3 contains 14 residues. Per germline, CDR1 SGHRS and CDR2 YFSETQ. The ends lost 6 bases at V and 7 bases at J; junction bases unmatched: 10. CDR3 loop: CASNLPGQRNIQYF. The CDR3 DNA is TGCGCCAGCAACCTACCGGGACAGCGCAACATTCAGTACTTC. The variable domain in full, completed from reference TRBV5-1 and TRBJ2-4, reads KAGVTQTPRYLIKTRGQQVTLSCSPISGHRSVSWYQQTPGQGLQFLFEYFSETQRNKGNFPGRFSGRQFSNSRSEMNVSTLELGDSALYLCASNLPGQRNIQYFGAGTRLSVL.

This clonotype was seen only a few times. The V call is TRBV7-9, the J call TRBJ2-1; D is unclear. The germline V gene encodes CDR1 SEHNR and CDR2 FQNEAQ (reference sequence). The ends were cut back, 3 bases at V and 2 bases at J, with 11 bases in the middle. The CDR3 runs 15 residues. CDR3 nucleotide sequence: TGTGCCAGCAGCTTCCGCGGCCGGGCCTACAATGAGCAGTTCTTC. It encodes CASSFRGRAYNEQFF.

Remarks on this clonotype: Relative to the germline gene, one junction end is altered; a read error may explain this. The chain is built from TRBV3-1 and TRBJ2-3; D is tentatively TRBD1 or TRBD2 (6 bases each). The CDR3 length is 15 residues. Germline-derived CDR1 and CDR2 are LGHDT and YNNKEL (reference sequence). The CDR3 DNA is TGTGCCAGCACCCAAGGGGGGCAAAGCACAGATACGCAGTATTTT. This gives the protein CASTQGGQSTDTQYF.

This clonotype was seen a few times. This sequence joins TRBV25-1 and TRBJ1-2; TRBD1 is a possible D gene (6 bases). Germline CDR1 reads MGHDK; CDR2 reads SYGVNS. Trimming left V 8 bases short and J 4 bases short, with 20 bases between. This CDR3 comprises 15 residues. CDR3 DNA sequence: TGTGCCAGCTCCCAGGGCGGGGGGCAAGGCTATGGCTACACCTTC. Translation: CASSQGGGQGYGYTF.

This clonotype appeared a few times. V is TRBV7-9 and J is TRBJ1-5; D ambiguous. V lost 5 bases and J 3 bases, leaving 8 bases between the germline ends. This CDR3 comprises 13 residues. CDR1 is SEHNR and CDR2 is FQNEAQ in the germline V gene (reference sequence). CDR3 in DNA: TGTGCCAGCAGCCTACAGTACAATCAGCCCCAGCATTTT. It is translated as CASSLQYNQPQHF.